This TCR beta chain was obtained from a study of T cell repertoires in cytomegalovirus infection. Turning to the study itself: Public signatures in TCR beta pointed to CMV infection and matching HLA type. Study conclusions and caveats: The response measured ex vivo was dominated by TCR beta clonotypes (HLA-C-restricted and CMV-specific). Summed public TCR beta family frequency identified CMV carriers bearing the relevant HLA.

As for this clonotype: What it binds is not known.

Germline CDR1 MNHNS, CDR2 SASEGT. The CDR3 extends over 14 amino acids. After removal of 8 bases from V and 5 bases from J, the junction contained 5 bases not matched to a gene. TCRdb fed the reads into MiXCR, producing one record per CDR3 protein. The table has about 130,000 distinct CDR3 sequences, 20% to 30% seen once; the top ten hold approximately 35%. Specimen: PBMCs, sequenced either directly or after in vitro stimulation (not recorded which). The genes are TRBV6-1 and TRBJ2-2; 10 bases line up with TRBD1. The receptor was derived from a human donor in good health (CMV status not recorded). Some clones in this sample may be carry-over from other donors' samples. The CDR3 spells CASRQGAKTGELFF. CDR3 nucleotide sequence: TGTGCCAGCCGACAGGGGGCCAAAACCGGGGAGCTGTTTTTT.